The next 20 T cell receptor beta chains were all read from a single sample in a study of Graves' ophthalmopathy and Graves' hyperthyroidism (dated by TCRdb to the late 2010s). The sample was run on an Illumina HiSeq 2000. For repertoire sequencing, TCR beta CDR3 regions were amplified from RNA transcripts. HTBI primers and the Qiagen OneStep RT-PCR kit were used in a first-round RT-PCR, which was followed by a second-round multiplex PCR, size selection and purification. TCRdb applied fastp at Q25 and MiXCR to the public reads, then kept only in-frame beta chains. CDR3 protein sequences are deduplicated, and each keeps its most common genes and DNA. This sample is represented by approximately 700,000 distinct CDR3 sequences; 35% to 50% of them were singletons. The ten largest clones take up approximately 46% of the sample. Input material: peripheral blood. The receptors were gathered from an adult man with Graves' ophthalmopathy.

Note on this clonotype: An end of the junction does not agree with germline; a read error may underlie this. J is TRBJ2-7 and V is TRBV7-2; 10 nucleotides agree with TRBD1. The CDR3 is 15 residues long. From germline, CDR1 is SGHTA and CDR2 FQGNSA. The CDR3 region has the DNA TGCGCCAGCAGCCAGCACGGACAGGGGGGATACGAGCAGTACTTC. It is translated as CASSQHGQGGYEQYF. Variable domain in full (rest from reference TRBV7-2 and TRBJ2-7): GAGVSQSPSNKVTEKGKDVELRCDPISGHTALYWYRQSLGQGLEFLIYFQGNSAPDKSGLPSDRFSAERTGGSVSTLTIQRTQQEDSAVYLCASSQHGQGGYEQYFGPGTRLTVT.

This clonotype was seen more than once but under ten times. The chain employs TRBV4-3 and TRBJ1-1; TRBD1 matches at 7 bases. V lost 4 bases and J lost 12; bases outside the gene matches: 8. CDR3 size: 12 residues. The germline V gene encodes CDR1 LGHNA and CDR2 YSLEER. The CDR3 DNA reads TGCGCCAGCAGCCGCTACGGACAGGTGCCTTTCTTT. Translation gives CASSRYGQVPFF.

This clonotype was seen many times. The chain uses TRBV7-8 and TRBJ2-7; no reliable D call. This CDR3 is built from 13 residues. The germline V gene has CDR1 SGHVS and CDR2 FQNEAQ. Trimming cost V 0 bases and J 7 bases, with 10 bases left between them. CDR3 amino acids: CASSLALGGEQYF. CDR3 nucleotides: TGTGCCAGCAGCTTAGCGCTGGGTGGGGAGCAGTACTTC.

This clonotype was detected a few times. The chain is built from TRBV7-9 and TRBJ1-5; 10 nucleotides align to TRBD1. J was trimmed by 1 base and V by 6 bases; bases with no gene match: 9. The CDR3 is 17 amino acids. From germline, CDR1 is SEHNR and CDR2 FQNEAQ (reference sequence). CDR3 loop: CASRPDRGSLSNQPQHF. In nucleotides, the CDR3 is TGTGCCAGCAGACCGGACAGGGGGAGCTTGAGCAATCAGCCCCAGCATTTT.

The J gene is TRBJ2-7, the V gene TRBV9, with D perhaps matching TRBD1 (5 bases). V was shortened by 0 bases and J by 2 bases, with 9 bases between the two germline ends. Germline CDR1 SGDLS, CDR2 YYNGEE. The CDR3 is 14 amino acids. The CDR3 DNA follows: TGTGCCAGCAGCGTAGCAACGGACACCTACGAGCAGTACTTC. It specifies CASSVATDTYEQYF.

There are a few counts of this clonotype. The CDR3 DNA reads as TGTGCCAGCAGCTATGTTAGCAATCAGCCCCAGCATTTT. Amino acid sequence: CASSYVSNQPQHF. V usage is TRBV12-3 or TRBV12-4 and J usage is TRBJ1-5; D is unresolved. The CDR3 is 13 residues long. Trimming took off 6 bases at V and 0 bases at J, with 6 bases between the two ends.

The J gene is TRBJ1-1, the V gene TRBV10-3; the D is unclear. The CDR3 consists of 13 residues. V lost 10 bases to trimming and J lost 5 bases, with 17 bases between them. Germline assignment: CDR1 ENHRY and CDR2 SYGVKD. CDR3 protein: CASRHSRETEAFF. CDR3 sequence (DNA): TGTGCCAGCAGACACTCCCGAGAAACTGAAGCTTTCTTT.

The chain recombines TRBV7-9 with TRBJ2-7, with 9 nucleotides matching TRBD1. The junction had 8 bases not matched to a gene; V was cut back by 8 bases and J by 6 bases. Germline V gene data show CDR1 as SEHNR and CDR2 as FQNEAQ (reference sequence). This CDR3 has 13 residues. CDR3 nucleotide sequence: TGTGCCAGCTCACAGGGGGCGCACGGCGAGCAGTACTTC. Its protein product is CASSQGAHGEQYF.

The sample holds a few counts of this clonotype. The chain carries TRBV20-1 and TRBJ1-1; D unclear. CDR3 length: 14 amino acids. Germline values: CDR1 DFQATT, CDR2 SNEGSKA (reference sequence). Trimming took 0 bases from V and 0 from J, leaving 8 bases between them. CDR3 DNA sequence: TGCAGTGCTAGAGATCGAACAATGAACACTGAAGCTTTCTTT. This gives the protein CSARDRTMNTEAFF.

This clonotype has at least ten counts. V usage is TRBV12-3 or TRBV12-4 and J usage is TRBJ1-5, with unresolved D. The CDR3 has 13 amino acids. V lost 3 bases to trimming and J lost 1 base, with 4 bases between them. For the CDR3, the DNA is TGTGCCAGCAGTTTGATCAGCAATCAGCCCCAGCATTTT. Protein sequence: CASSLISNQPQHF.

The chain combines TRBV6-6 with TRBJ1-1, with unresolved D. CDR1 is MNHNY, CDR2 SVGAGI, per germline (reference sequence). CDR3 length: 14 amino acids. V was pared by 2 bases and J by 2 bases, with 9 bases between. The chain's CDR3 is CASSYGVSNTEAFF. CDR3 in DNA: TGTGCCAGCAGTTACGGGGTCAGCAACACTGAAGCTTTCTTT.

Only one count was recorded for this clonotype. The V and J genes are TRBV5-6 and TRBJ2-5, with D possibly matching TRBD2 (6 bases). Looked up from germline, CDR1 is SGHDT and CDR2 is YYEEEE. Trimming left V 4 bases short and J 5 bases short, with 12 bases between. The CDR3 is 13 residues long. The CDR3 here is CASSRISGETQYF. The CDR3 nucleotides read TGTGCCAGCAGCCGGATCAGCGGGGAGACCCAGTACTTC.

This clonotype was seen only once. This may be a read error, as it is one base from a much larger clone. The chain combines TRBV25-1 with TRBJ2-7; maybe TRBD2 (6 bases). The V gene lost 5 bases and the J gene lost 2 bases, with 10 bases spanning the gap. CDR1 is MGHDK, CDR2 SYGVNS, per germline. The CDR3 spans 13 residues. The CDR3 reads CASSYSGAYEQYF. CDR3 nucleotides: TGTGCCAGCAGTTACTCGGGGGCCTACGAGCAGTACTTC.

Points on this clonotype: An end of the junction does not agree with germline; a read error may underlie this. The chain links TRBV10-2 to TRBJ1-4; D remains ambiguous. The CDR3 covers 14 residues. Germline V lookup: CDR1 WSHSY, CDR2 SAAADI. Here the CDR3 DNA reads TGTGCCAGCAGTATCCTGTCTGTGCGAGAAAAACTGTTTTTT. It translates to CASSILSVREKLFF.

V is TRBV20-1 and J is TRBJ1-2, with D maybe TRBD1 (5 bases). With 6 bases removed from V and 6 bases from J, the gap between germline ends came to 20 bases. The CDR3 runs to 14 residues. CDR1 and CDR2 from the germline V gene are DFQATT and SNEGSKA (reference sequence). CDR3 nucleotide sequence: TGCAGTGCAAAGGACACAACCAAAGTAGATGGCTACACCTTC. Translated: CSAKDTTKVDGYTF.

This clonotype was seen only a few times. The chain couples TRBV20-1 to TRBJ2-7; TRBD2 is a possible D gene (5 bases). The CDR3 is 13 residues long. Trimming cost V 2 bases and J 3 bases, with 11 bases left between them. Germline CDR1 DFQATT, CDR2 SNEGSKA (reference sequence). The CDR3 reads CSARSDGGYEQYF. CDR3 DNA sequence: TGCAGTGCTAGATCCGACGGAGGCTACGAGCAGTACTTC.

This chain connects TRBV15 to TRBJ2-6; 9 nucleotides match TRBD1. The CDR3 contains 17 residues. The junction had 2 bases not matched to a gene; V was cut back by 0 bases and J by 2 bases. Germline V gives CDR1 LNHNV, CDR2 YYDKDF (reference sequence). The CDR3 is CATSRDGQGTGANVLTF. CDR3 DNA: TGTGCCACCAGCAGAGATGGACAGGGGACTGGGGCCAACGTCCTGACTTTC.

The chain links TRBV7-9 to TRBJ2-7; 7 positions agree with TRBD1. This CDR3 has 17 residues. Unmatched junction bases numbered 19, after V lost 11 bases and J lost 0 bases. The V gene's germline CDR1 is SEHNR and CDR2 FQNEAQ (reference sequence). The CDR3 DNA sequence: TGTGCCTGGAGAGGACCCATCGGGACAGCCTACTCCTACGAGCAGTACTTC. Protein sequence: CAWRGPIGTAYSYEQYF.

This clonotype was counted a few times. Mismatch with germline at one junction end may stem from a read error. V usage is TRBV11-2 and J usage is TRBJ2-6, with D unresolved. CDR1 is SGHAT, CDR2 FQNNGV, per germline. The CDR3 runs to 17 residues. DNA for the CDR3: TGCGCCAGCAGCCAAGATTCGGCGGAATCTGGGGCCAACGTCCTGACTTTC. This codes for CASSQDSAESGANVLTF.

This sequence joins TRBV25-1 and TRBJ2-2; the D gene is possibly TRBD1 (6 bases). The CDR3 runs to 16 residues. Deletions cut 4 bases from V and 2 bases from J, with 14 bases between. CDR1 MGHDK and CDR2 SYGVNS come from the germline V gene. The CDR3 bases are TGTGCCAGCAGTGCTAGTTTAGGGGGAAACACCGGGGAGCTGTTTTTT. It is translated as CASSASLGGNTGELFF.